This T cell receptor (beta chain) was captured by sequencing in a study of shared clonotypes between healthy human individuals. About the research overall: Two female and three male donors aged 18 to 49 were enrolled. Researchers assigned three CD4 naive, three CD4 memory, two CD8 naive and one CD8 memory plate to each donor. Study observations and caveats: Rarefaction curves obtained for sorted subsets showed sequencing incomplete despite large depth.

The assay was immunoSEQ multiplex PCR, and TCRdb's table has in-frame clones only and misses some. Among 550,000 to 850,000 clones listed, approximately 79% were seen once. Germline V gives CDR1 SGHRS, CDR2 YFSETQ. The ends lost 5 bases at V and 3 bases at J; junction bases unmatched: 5. This CDR3 comprises 13 residues. This clone was recorded a few times. The antigen remains undetermined. Sequenced: memory CD4+ T cells sorted from blood. The subset denotes: CD45RA-negative fraction. This clonotype was sampled from a woman aged 25 to 39 in good health. This sequence joins TRBV5-1 and TRBJ2-7, with 7 bases aligning to TRBD2. CDR3 DNA: TGCGCCAGCAGACCTAGCGGTAGCTACGAGCAGTACTTC. Translated, it gives CASRPSGSYEQYF.